This TCR beta chain was sequenced during a study of cytomegalovirus exposure and HLA in healthy donors. Study background: Within an early data release were 85 million or so unique TCRs drawn from HLA-typed donors.

The PCR used 60 Vbeta and 13 Jbeta primers. Profiling relied on immunoSEQ multiplex PCR, and the TCRdb table lists in-frame clones only, not all of them. The sample consists of approximately 110,000 clones, around two thirds of them appearing once. Germline V gene data show CDR1 as SNHLY and CDR2 as FYNNEI. V gave up 6 bases and J gave up 6 bases; unmatched junction bases: 7. The CDR3 extends over 14 amino acids. General observations from the study: DRB1 had the most TCR associations and HLA-C the fewest, a later analysis found, with rates varying by HLA locus. An apparent linkage of common viral pathogens to several of the most significant clusters emerged in a later analysis. The authors listed about 170 TCR beta chains as cytomegalovirus-associated.

The table lists this clone with a count of one. Its target is not known. The receptor was isolated from a man in his sixties in good health and CMV-seropositive. The sample was PBMCs. The chain is built from TRBV2 and TRBJ2-1; 8 bases are a match to TRBD1. In DNA, the CDR3 is TGTGCCAGCAGGTTGCAGGGGGCGATCAATGAGCAGTTCTTC. Its translation: CASRLQGAINEQFF.